This T cell receptor beta chain was captured by sequencing in a study of shared clonotypes between healthy human individuals. Points from the study as a whole: Relative to clonotypes present in all four donors, those not shared had lower generation probabilities.

Only CD45RO-negative cells positively selected for CCR7 counted as naive CD8 cells, so terminally differentiated effector memory CD45RA+ cells were excluded. The sorted-subset replicate PCRs were given about 210 ng DNA, which is roughly 30,000 T cell genomes. Profiled with immunoSEQ multiplex PCR; TCRdb holds only in-frame clones, not every one. The sample lists around 2,100,000 clones; roughly 94% were seen once. Trimming shortened V by 3 bases and J by 4 bases, and 4 bases separated the two germline ends. The CDR3 spans 12 residues. Germline V gene lookup returns CDR1 SGHAT and CDR2 FQNNGV. This clone occurred once. Its antigen is unidentified. The identical CDR3 is also encoded by other nucleotide sequences in the sample.

The chain employs TRBV11-2 and TRBJ2-1, with unresolved D. The clonotype originates from a man aged 18-30 years in good health. The sequenced sample consisted of naive CD8+ T cells sorted from blood. The CDR3 sequence is CASSLVYNEQFF. The CDR3 DNA sequence: TGTGCCAGCAGCTTGGTGTACAATGAGCAGTTCTTC.